The text below deals with one TCR beta chain. Unique molecular identifiers were in the cDNA, with template-switch universal primer binding. From the 5' RACE reads, TCRdb called clonotypes with MiXCR, one entry per CDR3 protein. Among approximately 500,000 distinct CDR3 sequences listed, 24% were seen once. This CDR3 has 14 amino acids. CDR1 and CDR2 from the germline V gene are MNHEY and SVGEGT. V was trimmed by 4 bases and J by 6 bases, leaving 12 bases between them. This entry is derived from a study of identical twins. These data also featured in a second study, about T cells expressing NK-cell markers. That work adds: These clonotypes also led the CD3+CD56-NKG2C+ fraction in a handful of donors.

Sequenced: CD4+ T cells sorted from blood. This TCR derives from a woman aged 18-35 years in good health. The chain is built from TRBV6-2 or TRBV6-3 and TRBJ2-2; D gene unclear. The CDR3 DNA is TGTGCCAGCAGTTTACCCCTGGACGCCGGGGAGCTGTTTTTT. Amino acid sequence: CASSLPLDAGELFF.